The rows below give T cell receptor beta chains drawn from one sample of a study of regulatory T cells in long-lasting Graves disease. TCRdb recomputed calls from the multiplex PCR reads with MiXCR, one row per CDR3 protein. The sample consists of approximately 300,000 distinct CDR3 sequences, roughly 18% of them appearing once. Sequenced material: peripheral blood mononuclear cells (PBMCs), taken at new diagnosis, from a patient treated with antithyroid drugs. Receptors were obtained from a female donor with Graves disease. Each CDR3 is given with its conserved first and last residue. D genes are given only for firm matches. Part of the rows lack a size; the others show once, few, many or a class for expanded clones.

clone size,J gene,D gene,V gene,CDR3 DNA,CDR3 protein
-,TRBJ1-1,TRBD1,TRBV27,TGTGCCAGCAGTTTCACAGGGGAATTGAACACTGAAGCTTTCTTT,CASSFTGELNTEAFF
many,TRBJ2-3,-,TRBV12-5,TGTGCTAGTGGTTTCGGGGGCAGCTCGATCACAGATACGCAGTATTTT,CASGFGGSSITDTQYF
-,TRBJ2-1,-,TRBV12-3/TRBV12-4,TGTGCCAGCAGTTTAGTCCCAGGGGCACTTCCGAGCTCCTACAATGAGCAGTTCTTC,CASSLVPGALPSSYNEQFF
many,TRBJ1-1,-,TRBV6-5,TGTGCCAGCAGTTATGGGCAGACGAACACTGAAGCTTTCTTT,CASSYGQTNTEAFF
many,TRBJ2-5,TRBD2,TRBV27,TGTGCCAGCAGTTTAGGGCGGGGGTACCAAGAGACCCAGTACTTC,CASSLGRGYQETQYF
few,TRBJ2-2,-,TRBV3-1,TGTGCCAGCAGCCAAGATCCGTCATCCGGGGAGCTGTTTTTT,CASSQDPSSGELFF
many,TRBJ2-1,-,TRBV10-2,TGCGCCAGCAGACAAGGGGGTTCCAATGAGCAGTTCTTC,CASRQGGSNEQFF
few,TRBJ2-1,TRBD2,TRBV11-3,TGTGCCAGCAGCTTCCTCACTAGCGGGAGGGATGAGCAGTTCTTC,CASSFLTSGRDEQFF
-,TRBJ2-1,TRBD1,TRBV6-1,TGTGCCAGCAGTGTCCTCCCGGGGACAGGCGGCCGTGGGCAGTTCTTC,CASSVLPGTGGRGQFF
many,TRBJ2-5,-,TRBV20-1,TGCAGTGCCTCAGGGGTACAAGAGACCCAGTACTTC,CSASGVQETQYF